These 16 T cell receptor beta chains came from one sample sequenced in a study of T-cell memory formation after mild COVID-19. Each CDR3 protein is one row after TCRdb ran MiXCR on the 5' RACE reads. This table has about 600,000 distinct CDR3 sequences, about 20% appearing once. The material sequenced was PBMCs or a T cell subset sorted from them (not recorded which). The receptors here all came from an adult woman who had mild COVID-19 (a few samples of this study predate the infection). Cell type and time point are not known.

The chain has TRBV10-3 and TRBJ2-7; perhaps TRBD1 as D (6 bases). Germline CDR1 is ENHRY and CDR2 is SYGVKD. The V end lost 3 bases, the J end lost 4 bases, and 22 bases lay between the germline ends. This CDR3 spans 17 amino acids. In DNA, the CDR3 is TGTGCCATCAGTGACCCTGAGGGGGAACAGCAAATGTACGAGCAGTACTTC. Amino acid sequence: CAISDPEGEQQMYEQYF.

The chain carries TRBV7-8 and TRBJ2-7; TRBD1 agrees at 7 bases. The J segment lost 1 base and the V segment lost 3 bases, leaving 9 bases of the junction unmatched. This CDR3 is 16 amino acids long. CDR1 and CDR2 (germline): SGHVS, FQNEAQ. CDR3 nucleotide sequence: TGTGCCAGCAGCTTTCGGTCCGGGACAGCTTCCTACGAGCAGTACTTC. It specifies CASSFRSGTASYEQYF.

This clonotype came up a few times. The rearrangement uses TRBV15 and TRBJ2-7, with D perhaps TRBD1 or TRBD2 (6 bases each). Trimming shortened V by 0 bases and J by 6 bases, and 15 bases separated the two germline ends. Germline CDR1 is LNHNV and CDR2 is YYDKDF (reference sequence). The length of the CDR3 is 15 residues. DNA of the CDR3: TGTGCCACCAGCAGAGATGTGGAAGGGGGGCCCGAGCAGTACTTC. It yields the protein CATSRDVEGGPEQYF.

The rearrangement links TRBV4-3 to TRBJ1-5; TRBD1 aligns across 9 bases. The CDR3 is made up of 20 amino acids. Trimming removed 1 base from V and 0 bases from J; junction bases left unmatched: 13. Germline V gene sequence: CDR1 LGHNA, CDR2 YSLEER. CDR3: CASSQGFRDREIYSNQPQHF. CDR3 in DNA: TGCGCCAGCAGCCAAGGATTTAGGGACAGGGAGATTTATAGCAATCAGCCCCAGCATTTT.

The chain carries TRBV25-1 and TRBJ2-3, with a tentative D call TRBD2 (6 bases). V lost 3 bases, J lost 3 bases, and 16 bases lay in between. Germline CDR1 MGHDK, CDR2 SYGVNS. The CDR3 is 16 residues long. CDR3: CASSERKGGATDTQYF. As DNA, the CDR3 is TGTGCCAGCAGTGAGCGAAAGGGCGGGGCGACAGATACGCAGTATTTT.

The V call is TRBV5-1, the J call TRBJ2-5, with 11 bases matching TRBD2. The CDR3 consists of 15 residues. Per germline, CDR1 SGHRS and CDR2 YFSETQ. J gave up 2 bases and V 4 bases, and 4 bases lay outside the gene matches. The CDR3 DNA is TGCGCCAGCAGCGCGGGACTAGCGGAACAAGAGACCCAGTACTTC. The encoded protein is CASSAGLAEQETQYF.

In this sample, this clonotype turned up a few times. This chain uses TRBV27 with TRBJ2-5; 8 nucleotides match TRBD1. V lost 3 bases, J lost 4 bases, and 4 bases stayed unmatched. Germline V gene sequence: CDR1 MNHEY, CDR2 SMNVEV (reference sequence). The CDR3 totals 14 residues. This chain's CDR3 is CASSFDRGAETQYF. The DNA of the CDR3 is TGTGCCAGCAGTTTCGACAGGGGAGCAGAGACCCAGTACTTC.

This clonotype has just a few counts. The J gene is TRBJ1-1, the V gene TRBV6-2 or TRBV6-3; 8 bases line up with TRBD1. V lost 1 base, J lost 3 bases, and 16 bases stayed unmatched. Germline V gene sequence: CDR1 MNHEY, CDR2 SVGEGT. This CDR3 comprises 19 residues. Here the CDR3 DNA reads TGTGCCAGCAGTTACTTTTCGGTACGACAGGGGCCTTGGGACACTGAAGCTTTCTTT. Residues: CASSYFSVRQGPWDTEAFF.

This clonotype was recorded a few times. Written as DNA, the CDR3 is TGTGCCAGCAGTTACGGTCCAGGAGACTACGAGCAGTACTTC. Translation: CASSYGPGDYEQYF. The chain links TRBV6-5 to TRBJ2-7; D is uncertain. CDR1 is MNHEY and CDR2 is SVGAGI in the germline V gene. The V gene lost 2 bases and the J gene lost 3 bases, with 11 bases spanning the gap. The CDR3 sequence is 14 residues long.

The chain couples TRBV6-5 to TRBJ2-1; TRBD2 aligns across 10 bases. The V segment lost 2 bases and the J segment 10 bases; nucleotides outside the gene matches: 8. Germline loops: CDR1 MNHEY, CDR2 SVGAGI. The CDR3 sequence is 15 residues long. The CDR3 is CASSYGASGSREQFF. In nucleotides, the CDR3 is TGTGCCAGCAGTTACGGCGCTAGCGGGAGTCGAGAGCAGTTCTTC.

V and J are TRBV12-3 or TRBV12-4 and TRBJ2-1; D might be TRBD1 (5 bases). Trimming left V 6 bases short and J 6 bases short, with 18 bases between. The CDR3 runs 15 residues. The CDR3 reads CASRPLAGNFNEQFF. In DNA form, the CDR3 reads TGTGCCAGCAGGCCCCTGGCAGGGAATTTCAATGAGCAGTTCTTC.

This chain links TRBV20-1 with TRBJ2-7; D is possibly TRBD2 (6 bases). V was clipped by 8 bases and J by 4 bases, with 21 bases between them. This CDR3 region has 14 residues. CDR1 and CDR2 from the germline V gene are DFQATT and SNEGSKA (reference sequence). The CDR3 loop is CSHARLAGRYEQYF. In DNA, the CDR3 is TGCAGTCATGCTAGGTTGGCGGGGCGGTACGAGCAGTACTTC.

The gene calls are TRBV20-1 and TRBJ1-1; 7 bases are shared with TRBD1. Trimming at V came to 5 bases and at J to 2 bases, leaving 8 bases not matched to a gene. This CDR3 region has 14 residues. Germline CDR1 is DFQATT and CDR2 is SNEGSKA (reference sequence). CDR3 amino acids: CSAAQDRFNTEAFF. In DNA, the CDR3 is TGCAGTGCTGCCCAGGACAGGTTTAACACTGAAGCTTTCTTT.

This clonotype was seen more than once but under ten times. This chain links TRBV12-3 or TRBV12-4 with TRBJ1-3; D possibly corresponds to TRBD1 (6 bases). This CDR3 comprises 18 residues. The V end lost 3 bases, the J end lost 0 bases, and 18 bases lay between the germline ends. The CDR3 here is CASSFKGQTLSSGNTIYF. CDR3 DNA: TGTGCCAGCAGTTTTAAAGGACAGACCTTATCCTCTGGAAACACCATATATTTT.

The chain carries TRBV19 and TRBJ2-1; 11 bases line up with TRBD1. The CDR3 length is 14 residues. With V trimmed by 9 bases and J by 4 bases, 5 bases remained unmatched. Germline loops: CDR1 LNHDA, CDR2 SQIVND (reference sequence). The CDR3 coding sequence is TGTGCCAGCGCGGACAGGGGGCTTTACAATGAGCAGTTCTTC. Amino acids: CASADRGLYNEQFF.

This clonotype was counted between two and nine times. This rearrangement joins TRBV7-8 to TRBJ2-7; tentative D call: TRBD2 (5 bases). Germline CDR1 and CDR2: SGHVS and FQNEAQ. The ends were cut back, 5 bases at V and 0 bases at J, with 14 bases in the middle. The CDR3 has 15 residues. Written as DNA, the CDR3 is TGTGCCAGCAGCCCAGCTAGGAGGAGCTCCTACGAGCAGTACTTC. Protein product: CASSPARRSSYEQYF.